This T cell receptor (beta chain) emerged from a study of T cells in Graves' hyperthyroidism and ophthalmopathy. Study-wide findings and caveats: The model forecast ophthalmopathy, anticipating it by a median around 6.4 months before onset.

J gave up 4 bases and V 0 bases, and 5 bases lay outside the gene matches. The germline gives CDR1 SGHDT, CDR2 YYEEEE. CDR3 length: 16 residues. Of note for this clonotype: Its antigen is unknown.

Amplified regions were TCR beta CDR3 sequences from RNA transcripts. The primer set for the first-round RT-PCR of the TCR CDR3 was HTBI. MiXCR, applied by TCRdb to the multiplex PCR reads, yields one record per CDR3 protein. This repertoire shows roughly 56,000 distinct CDR3 sequences, roughly 52% found once; its top ten account for 9.5% to 15%. The receptor was isolated from a woman in her 30s with Graves' ophthalmopathy. Sample: blood. V and J are TRBV5-6 and TRBJ2-1; 9 positions match TRBD2. The CDR3 spells CASSLELAGAYNEQFF. CDR3 coding DNA: TGTGCCAGCAGCTTGGAACTAGCGGGCGCATACAATGAGCAGTTCTTC.